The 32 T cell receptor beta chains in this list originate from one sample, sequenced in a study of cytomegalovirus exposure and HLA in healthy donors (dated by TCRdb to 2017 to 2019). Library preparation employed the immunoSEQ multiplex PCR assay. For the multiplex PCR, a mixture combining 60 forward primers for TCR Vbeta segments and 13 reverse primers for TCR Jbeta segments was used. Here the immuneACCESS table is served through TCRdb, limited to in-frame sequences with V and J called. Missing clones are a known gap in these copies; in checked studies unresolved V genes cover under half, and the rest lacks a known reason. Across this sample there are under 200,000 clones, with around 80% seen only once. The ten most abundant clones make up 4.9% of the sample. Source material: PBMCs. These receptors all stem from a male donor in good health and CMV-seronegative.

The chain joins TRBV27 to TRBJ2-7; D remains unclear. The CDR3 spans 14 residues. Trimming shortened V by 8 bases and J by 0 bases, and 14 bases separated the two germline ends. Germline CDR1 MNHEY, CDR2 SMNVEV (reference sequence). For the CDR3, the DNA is TGTGCCAGCGCTTTCAGGCAGTTCTCCTACGAGCAGTACTTC. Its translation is CASAFRQFSYEQYF.

The CDR3 is CASSPRESSTYGYTF. In nucleotides, the CDR3 is TGTGCCAGCAGTCCCCGGGAGTCGAGTACGTATGGCTACACCTTC. This chain connects TRBV28 to TRBJ1-2; D gene uncertain. The CDR3 consists of 15 residues. V was shortened by 5 bases and J by 5 bases, with 18 bases between the two germline ends. From germline, CDR1 is MDHEN and CDR2 SYDVKM.

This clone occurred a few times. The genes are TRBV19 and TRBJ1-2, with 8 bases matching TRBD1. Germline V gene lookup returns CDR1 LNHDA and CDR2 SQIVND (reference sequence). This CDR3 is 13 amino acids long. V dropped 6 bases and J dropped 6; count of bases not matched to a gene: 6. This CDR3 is CASRMTGAHGYTF. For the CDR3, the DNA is TGTGCCAGTAGGATGACAGGGGCCCATGGCTACACCTTC. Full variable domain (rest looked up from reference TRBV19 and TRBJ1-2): DGGITQSPKYLFRKEGQNVTLSCEQNLNHDAMYWYRQDPGQGLRLIYYSQIVNDFQKGDIAEGYSVSREKKESFPLTVTSAQKNPTAFYLCASRMTGAHGYTFGSGTRLTVV.

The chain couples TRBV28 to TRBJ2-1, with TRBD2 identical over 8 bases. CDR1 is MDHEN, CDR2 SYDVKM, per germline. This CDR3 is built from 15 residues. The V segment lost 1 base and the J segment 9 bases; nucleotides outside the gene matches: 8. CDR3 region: CASSLLGLDQFEQFF. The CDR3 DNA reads TGTGCCAGCAGTTTATTGGGACTAGATCAGTTTGAGCAGTTCTTC.

Here the CDR3 reads CASSSSRPGDQPQHF. The CDR3 nucleotides are TGTGCCAGCAGCAGTTCTCGGCCCGGGGATCAGCCCCAGCATTTT. This sequence joins TRBV7-9 and TRBJ1-5; D ambiguous. The CDR3 spans 15 residues. V lost 5 bases and J 5 bases, leaving 16 bases between the germline ends. The germline V gene has CDR1 SEHNR and CDR2 FQNEAQ (reference sequence). Full variable domain (rest looked up from reference TRBV7-9 and TRBJ1-5): DTGVSQNPRHKITKRGQNVTFRCDPISEHNRLYWYRQTLGQGPEFLTYFQNEAQLEKSRLLSDRFSAERPKGSFSTLEIQRTEQGDSAMYLCASSSSRPGDQPQHFGDGTRLSIL.

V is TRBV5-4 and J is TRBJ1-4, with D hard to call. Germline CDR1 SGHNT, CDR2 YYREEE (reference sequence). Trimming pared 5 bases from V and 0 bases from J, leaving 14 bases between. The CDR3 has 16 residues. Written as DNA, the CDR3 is TGTGCCAGCAGTCTTCGCGAACCTGCAACTAATGAAAAACTGTTTTTT. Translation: CASSLREPATNEKLFF.

In DNA form, the CDR3 reads TGTGCCAGCAGCCAGCCGGGGATGAACACTGAAGCTTTCTTT. It specifies CASSQPGMNTEAFF. The chain employs TRBV14 and TRBJ1-1; D is uncertain. CDR3 size: 14 residues. Germline V gene data show CDR1 as SGHDN and CDR2 as FVKESK. Trimming took 3 bases from V and 0 from J, leaving 8 bases between them.

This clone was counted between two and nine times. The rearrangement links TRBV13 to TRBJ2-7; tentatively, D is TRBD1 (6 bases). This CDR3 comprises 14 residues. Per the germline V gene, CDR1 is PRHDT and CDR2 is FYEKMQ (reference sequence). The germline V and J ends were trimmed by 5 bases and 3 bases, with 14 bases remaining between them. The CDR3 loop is CASSTSGDLYEQYF. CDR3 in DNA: TGTGCCAGCAGCACCTCAGGGGACCTCTACGAGCAGTACTTC.

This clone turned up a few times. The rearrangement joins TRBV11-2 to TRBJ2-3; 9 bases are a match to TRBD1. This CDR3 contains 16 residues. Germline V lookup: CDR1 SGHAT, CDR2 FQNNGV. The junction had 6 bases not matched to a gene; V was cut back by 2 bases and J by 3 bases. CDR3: CASSLLRTGETDTQYF. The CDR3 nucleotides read TGTGCCAGCAGCTTACTGAGGACAGGGGAAACAGATACGCAGTATTTT.

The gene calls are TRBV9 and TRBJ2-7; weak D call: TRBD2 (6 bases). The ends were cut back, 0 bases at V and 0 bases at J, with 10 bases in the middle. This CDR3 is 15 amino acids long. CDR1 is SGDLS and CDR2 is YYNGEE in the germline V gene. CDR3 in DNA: TGTGCCAGCAGCGTAGGGGACTGGGTCTCCTACGAGCAGTACTTC. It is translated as CASSVGDWVSYEQYF.

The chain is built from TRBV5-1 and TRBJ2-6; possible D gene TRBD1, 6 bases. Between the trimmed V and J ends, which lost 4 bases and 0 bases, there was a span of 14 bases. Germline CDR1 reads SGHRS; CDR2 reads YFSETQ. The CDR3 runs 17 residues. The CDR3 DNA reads TGCGCCAGCAGCCCGCAGGGGCTCCCCTCTGGGGCCAACGTCCTGACTTTC. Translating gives CASSPQGLPSGANVLTF.

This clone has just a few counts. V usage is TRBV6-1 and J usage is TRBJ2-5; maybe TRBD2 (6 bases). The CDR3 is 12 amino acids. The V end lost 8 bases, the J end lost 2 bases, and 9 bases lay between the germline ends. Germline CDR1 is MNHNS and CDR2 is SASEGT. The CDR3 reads CASVRGQETQYF. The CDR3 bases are TGTGCCAGCGTACGGGGGCAAGAGACCCAGTACTTC.

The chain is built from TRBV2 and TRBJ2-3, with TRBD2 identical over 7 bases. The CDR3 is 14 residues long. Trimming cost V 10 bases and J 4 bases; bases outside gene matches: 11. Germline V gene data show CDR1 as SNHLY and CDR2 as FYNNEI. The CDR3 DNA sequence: TGTGCCACCCTGGGAGGGAGTCCCCCAGATACGCAGTATTTT. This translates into CATLGGSPPDTQYF.

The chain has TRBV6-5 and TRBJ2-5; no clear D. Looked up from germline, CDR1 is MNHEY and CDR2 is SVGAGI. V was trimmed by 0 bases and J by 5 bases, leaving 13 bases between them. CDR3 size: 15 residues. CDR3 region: CASSYSLGQSETQYF. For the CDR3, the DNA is TGTGCCAGCAGTTACTCCCTTGGGCAATCGGAGACCCAGTACTTC.

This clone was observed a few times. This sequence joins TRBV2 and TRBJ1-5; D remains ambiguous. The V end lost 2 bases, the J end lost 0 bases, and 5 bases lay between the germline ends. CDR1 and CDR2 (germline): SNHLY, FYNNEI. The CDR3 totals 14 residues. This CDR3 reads CASSEFSSNQPQHF. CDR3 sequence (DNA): TGTGCCAGCAGTGAATTTAGTAGCAATCAGCCCCAGCATTTT.

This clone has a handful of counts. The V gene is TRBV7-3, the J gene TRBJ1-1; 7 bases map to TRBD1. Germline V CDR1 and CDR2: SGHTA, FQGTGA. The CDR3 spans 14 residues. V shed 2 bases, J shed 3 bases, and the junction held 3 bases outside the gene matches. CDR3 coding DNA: TGTGCCAGCAGCTTACAGGGGGGCGACACTGAAGCTTTCTTT. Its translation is CASSLQGGDTEAFF.

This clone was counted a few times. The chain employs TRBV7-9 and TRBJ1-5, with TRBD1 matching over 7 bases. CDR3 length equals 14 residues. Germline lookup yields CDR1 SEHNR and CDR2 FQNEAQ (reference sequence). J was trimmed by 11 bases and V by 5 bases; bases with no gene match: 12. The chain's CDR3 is CASSPGQVEGAQHF. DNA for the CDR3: TGTGCCAGCAGCCCAGGACAGGTCGAAGGGGCCCAGCATTTT.

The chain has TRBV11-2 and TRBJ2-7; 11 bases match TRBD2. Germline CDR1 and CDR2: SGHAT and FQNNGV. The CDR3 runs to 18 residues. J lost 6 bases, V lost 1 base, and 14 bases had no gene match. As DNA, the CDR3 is TGTGCCAGCAGCTTAGGGATGGGGACTAGCGGCCAGACGAGCGAGCAGTACTTC. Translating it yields CASSLGMGTSGQTSEQYF.

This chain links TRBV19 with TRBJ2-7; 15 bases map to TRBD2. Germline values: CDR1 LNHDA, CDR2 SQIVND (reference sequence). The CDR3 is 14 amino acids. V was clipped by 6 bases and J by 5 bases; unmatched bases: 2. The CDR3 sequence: CASRGLAGGNEQYF. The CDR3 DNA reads TGTGCCAGTAGAGGACTAGCGGGAGGGAACGAGCAGTACTTC.

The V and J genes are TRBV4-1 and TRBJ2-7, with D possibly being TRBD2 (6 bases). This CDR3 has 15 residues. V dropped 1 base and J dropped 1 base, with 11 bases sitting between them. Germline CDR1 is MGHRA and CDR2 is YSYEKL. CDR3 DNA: TGCGCCAGCAGCCAAGTTAGTAGCGGTTCCTACGAGCAGTACTTC. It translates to CASSQVSSGSYEQYF.

CDR3 sequence: CASSIRAGTSYSNQPQHF. The CDR3 DNA is TGTGCCAGTAGTATCAGGGCAGGTACCAGTTATAGCAATCAGCCCCAGCATTTT. The V and J genes are TRBV19 and TRBJ1-5; D might be TRBD1 (5 bases). The CDR3 is 18 residues long. The germline V gene has CDR1 LNHDA and CDR2 SQIVND (reference sequence). V was clipped by 3 bases and J by 0 bases, with 18 bases between them.

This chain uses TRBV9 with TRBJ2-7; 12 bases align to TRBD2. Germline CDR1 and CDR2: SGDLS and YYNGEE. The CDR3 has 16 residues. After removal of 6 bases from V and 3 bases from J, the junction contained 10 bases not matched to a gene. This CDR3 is CASTVLGLAGNYEQYF. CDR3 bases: TGTGCCAGCACCGTCCTGGGACTAGCGGGCAACTACGAGCAGTACTTC.

The chain's CDR3 is CASSRHSGSVLETQYF. CDR3 coding DNA: TGTGCCAGCAGCCGCCATAGCGGGAGTGTTTTGGAGACCCAGTACTTC. This chain joins TRBV14 and TRBJ2-5; 9 bases line up with TRBD2. Trimming at V came to 4 bases and at J to 5 bases, leaving 11 bases not matched to a gene. The CDR3 has 16 amino acids. CDR1 and CDR2 from the germline V gene are SGHDN and FVKESK.

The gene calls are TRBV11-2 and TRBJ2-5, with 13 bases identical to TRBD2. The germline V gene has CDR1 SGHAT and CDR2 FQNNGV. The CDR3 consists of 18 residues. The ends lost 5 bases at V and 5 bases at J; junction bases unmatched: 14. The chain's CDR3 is CASSGLAGEQTSRETQYF. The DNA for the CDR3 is TGTGCCAGCAGCGGACTAGCGGGGGAGCAGACTTCCCGGGAGACCCAGTACTTC.

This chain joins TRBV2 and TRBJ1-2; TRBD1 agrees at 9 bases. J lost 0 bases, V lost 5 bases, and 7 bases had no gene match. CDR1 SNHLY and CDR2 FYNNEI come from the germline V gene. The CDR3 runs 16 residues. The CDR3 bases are TGTGCCAGCAGTCCGGACAGGGGAAAATCTAACTATGGCTACACCTTC. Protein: CASSPDRGKSNYGYTF.

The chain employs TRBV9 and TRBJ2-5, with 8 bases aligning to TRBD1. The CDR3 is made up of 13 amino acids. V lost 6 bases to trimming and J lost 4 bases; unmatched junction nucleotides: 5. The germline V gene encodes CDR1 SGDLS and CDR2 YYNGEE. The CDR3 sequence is CASNQGARETQYF. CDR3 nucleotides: TGTGCCAGCAACCAGGGGGCTCGAGAGACCCAGTACTTC.

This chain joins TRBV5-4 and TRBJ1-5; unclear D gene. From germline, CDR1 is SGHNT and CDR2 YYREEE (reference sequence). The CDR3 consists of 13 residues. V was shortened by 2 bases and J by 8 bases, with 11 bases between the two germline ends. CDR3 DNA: TGTGCCAGCAGCTTCGTGGGCAAGGAGCCCCAGCATTTT. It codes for CASSFVGKEPQHF.

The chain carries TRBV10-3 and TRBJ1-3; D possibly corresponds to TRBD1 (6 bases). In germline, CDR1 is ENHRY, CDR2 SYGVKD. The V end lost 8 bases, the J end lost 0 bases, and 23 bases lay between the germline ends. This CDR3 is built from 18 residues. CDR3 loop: CAIGLKLQGPLSGNTIYF. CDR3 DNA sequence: TGTGCCATCGGCCTCAAATTACAGGGACCCCTCTCTGGAAACACCATATATTTT.

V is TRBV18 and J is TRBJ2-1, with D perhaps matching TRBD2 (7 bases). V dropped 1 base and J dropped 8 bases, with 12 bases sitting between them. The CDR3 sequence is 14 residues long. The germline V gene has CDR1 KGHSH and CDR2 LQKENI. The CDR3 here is CASSPQWGGDEQFF. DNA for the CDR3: TGTGCCAGCTCACCACAATGGGGGGGCGATGAGCAGTTCTTC.

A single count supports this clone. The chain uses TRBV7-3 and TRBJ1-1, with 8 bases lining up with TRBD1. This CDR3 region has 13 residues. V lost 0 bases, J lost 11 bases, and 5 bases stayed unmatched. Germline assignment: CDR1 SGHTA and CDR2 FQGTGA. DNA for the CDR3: TGTGCCAGCAGCTTAACGGGACAGGCTCAGGCTTTCTTT. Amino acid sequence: CASSLTGQAQAFF.

CDR3: CASSGVSELAFTDTQYF. The CDR3 DNA reads as TGTGCCAGCAGTGGAGTATCCGAGCTAGCTTTCACAGATACGCAGTATTTT. The gene calls are TRBV28 and TRBJ2-3; D perhaps matches TRBD2 (5 bases). Germline CDR1 is MDHEN and CDR2 is SYDVKM. CDR3 length: 17 residues. Trimming stripped 5 bases from V and 2 bases from J, with 20 bases between.

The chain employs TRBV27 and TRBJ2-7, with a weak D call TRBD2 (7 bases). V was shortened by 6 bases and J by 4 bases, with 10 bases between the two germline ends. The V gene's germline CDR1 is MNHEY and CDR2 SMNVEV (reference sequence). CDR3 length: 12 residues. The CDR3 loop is CASSGGLYEQYF. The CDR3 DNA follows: TGTGCCAGCAGCGGGGGGCTATACGAGCAGTACTTC.